The clone carrying this T cell receptor beta chain was seen a few times. Tregs were sorted as CD4+CD25+CD127-/low cells. Trimming removed 3 bases at V and 8 bases at J, with 15 bases between. The CDR3 sequence is 14 residues long. Germline values: CDR1 SGHDT, CDR2 YYEEEE. Constant-region reverse primers amplified full-length variable regions, followed by semi-nested Nested Universal Primer A PCR. TCRdb ran MiXCR on the 5' RACE reads and lists one entry per CDR3 protein. The repertoire has 50,000 to 65,000 distinct CDR3 sequences, around 20% of them found once; the top ten carry 3.2%. The receptor was isolated from a female donor with breast cancer. Sequenced sample: tumor-infiltrating Tregs sorted from the breast tumor. The rearrangement links TRBV5-6 to TRBJ2-1; the D is unclear. This CDR3 is CASSWWFSGDEQFF. In DNA, the CDR3 is TGTGCCAGCAGCTGGTGGTTCTCTGGTGATGAGCAGTTCTTC.